The present entry profiles one TCR beta chain with its context. CDR1 is MNHEY and CDR2 is SMNVEV in the germline V gene (reference sequence). CDR3 length: 12 residues. The V end lost 6 bases, the J end lost 2 bases, and 4 bases lay between the germline ends. In the authors' methods: Reference gene primer amplification in the assay estimated nucleated cell counts. Sequenced by immunoSEQ multiplex PCR; TCRdb stores in-frame clones only, minus some. The V and J calls and clone size come from that table; D and trimming were worked out from the DNA. The profile covers 150,000 to 200,000 clones, with approximately 90% appearing a single time and 2.1% taken by the ten largest. The sample originates from a study of blood T cell repertoires in COVID-19. Study at large: Both acute and convalescent COVID-19 samples were obtained from the United States, Italy and Spain. T cells, B-cell-depleted T cells, or PBMCs provided the cDNA or gDNA that served as material.

The chain employs TRBV27 and TRBJ2-2; D unclear. The clonotype originates from a man between 65 and 80 years old with active or convalescent COVID-19. Sequencing was done on a sample of peripheral blood. CDR3 protein: CASSRNTGELFF. CDR3 DNA: TGTGCCAGCAGCCGTAACACCGGGGAGCTGTTTTTT.